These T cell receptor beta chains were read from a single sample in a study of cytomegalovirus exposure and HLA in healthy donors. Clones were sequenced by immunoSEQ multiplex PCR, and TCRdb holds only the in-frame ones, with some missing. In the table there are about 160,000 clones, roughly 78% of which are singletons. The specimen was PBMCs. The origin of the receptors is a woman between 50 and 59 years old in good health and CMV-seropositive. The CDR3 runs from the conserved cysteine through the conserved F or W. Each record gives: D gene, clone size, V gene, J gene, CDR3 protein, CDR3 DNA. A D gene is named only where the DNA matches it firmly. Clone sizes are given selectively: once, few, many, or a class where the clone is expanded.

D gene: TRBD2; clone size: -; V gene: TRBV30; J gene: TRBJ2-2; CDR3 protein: CASVKGGAGGLNTGELFF; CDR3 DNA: TGTGCGAGCGTCAAGGGGGGAGCGGGAGGCTTGAACACCGGGGAGCTGTTTTTT
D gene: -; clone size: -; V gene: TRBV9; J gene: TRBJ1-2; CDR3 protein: CASSSRSLSPYGYTF; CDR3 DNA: TGTGCCAGCTCCTCGCGGAGCTTATCACCCTATGGCTACACCTTC
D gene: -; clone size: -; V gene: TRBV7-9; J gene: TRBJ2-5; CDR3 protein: CASTVSGEETQYF; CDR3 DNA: TGTGCCAGCACCGTTTCGGGGGAGGAGACCCAGTACTTC
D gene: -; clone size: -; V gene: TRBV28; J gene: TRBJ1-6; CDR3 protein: CASRTLRDNSYNSPLHF; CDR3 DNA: TGTGCCAGCCGGACACTTCGGGACAACTCCTATAATTCACCCCTCCACTTT
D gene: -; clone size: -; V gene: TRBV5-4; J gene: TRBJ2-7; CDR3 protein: CASSLAGSHEQYF; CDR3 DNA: TGTGCCAGCAGCTTGGCCGGGTCCCACGAGCAGTACTTC
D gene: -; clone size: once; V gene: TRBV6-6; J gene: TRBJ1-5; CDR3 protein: CASTALSGGYQPQHF; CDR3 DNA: TGTGCCAGCACCGCTCTGAGTGGGGGGTATCAGCCCCAGCATTTT
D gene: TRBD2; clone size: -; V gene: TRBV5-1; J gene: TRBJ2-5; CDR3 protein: CASSLGSGVLKETQYF; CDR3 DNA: TGCGCCAGCAGCTTGGGTAGCGGGGTGTTAAAAGAGACCCAGTACTTC
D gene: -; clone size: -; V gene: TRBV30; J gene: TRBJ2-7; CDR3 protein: CAWTREGDEQYF; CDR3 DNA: TGTGCCTGGACTAGAGAAGGGGACGAGCAGTACTTC
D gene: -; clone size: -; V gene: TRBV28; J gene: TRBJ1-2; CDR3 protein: CASKNGDVLAGGYTF; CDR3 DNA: TGTGCCAGCAAAAACGGGGATGTCCTTGCGGGAGGCTACACCTTC
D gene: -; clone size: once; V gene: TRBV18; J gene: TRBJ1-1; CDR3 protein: CASSPPSMNTEAFF; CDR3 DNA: TGTGCCAGCTCACCACCGAGCATGAACACTGAAGCTTTCTTT
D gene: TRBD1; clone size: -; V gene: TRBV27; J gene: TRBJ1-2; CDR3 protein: CASGRQGAGYGYTF; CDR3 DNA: TGTGCCAGCGGTCGACAGGGGGCGGGATATGGCTACACCTTC
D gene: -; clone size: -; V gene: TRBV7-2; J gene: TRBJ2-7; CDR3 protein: CASKPPGHGEQYF; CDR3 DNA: TGTGCCAGCAAACCCCCCGGTCACGGCGAGCAGTACTTC
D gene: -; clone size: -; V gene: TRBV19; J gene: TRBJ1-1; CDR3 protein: CASRTRINTEAFF; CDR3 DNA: TGTGCCAGTAGGACGAGGATAAACACTGAAGCTTTCTTT
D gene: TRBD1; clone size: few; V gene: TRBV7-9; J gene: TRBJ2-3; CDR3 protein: CASSLLGQGGTDTQYF; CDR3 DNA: TGTGCCAGCAGCTTACTAGGACAGGGAGGTACAGATACGCAGTATTTT
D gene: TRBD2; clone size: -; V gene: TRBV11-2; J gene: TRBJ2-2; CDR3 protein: CASRIAGGTGELFF; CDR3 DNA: TGTGCCAGCCGAATAGCGGGGGGAACCGGGGAGCTGTTTTTT
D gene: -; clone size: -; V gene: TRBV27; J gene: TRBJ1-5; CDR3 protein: CASSLKHNSNQPQHF; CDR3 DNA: TGTGCCAGCAGTTTAAAACACAATAGCAATCAGCCCCAGCATTTT
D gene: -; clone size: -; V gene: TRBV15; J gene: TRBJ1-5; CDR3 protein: CATSRDPGGNQPQHF; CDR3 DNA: TGTGCCACCAGCAGAGATCCAGGGGGCAATCAGCCCCAGCATTTT
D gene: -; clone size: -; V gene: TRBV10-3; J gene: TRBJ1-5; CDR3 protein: CAISAGLGPQHF; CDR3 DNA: TGTGCCATCAGTGCCGGTCTCGGGCCCCAGCATTTT
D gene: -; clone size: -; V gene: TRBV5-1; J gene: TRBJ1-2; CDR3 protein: CASSVSGTGGYGYTF; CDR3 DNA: TGCGCCAGCAGCGTCTCCGGGACGGGGGGGTATGGCTACACCTTC
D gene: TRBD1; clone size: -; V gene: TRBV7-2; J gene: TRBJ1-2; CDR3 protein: CASSFQTGGGYGYTF; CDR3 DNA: TGTGCCAGCAGCTTCCAGACAGGGGGTGGTTATGGCTACACCTTC
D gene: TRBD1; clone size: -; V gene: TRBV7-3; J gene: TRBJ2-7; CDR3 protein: CASSLGTGPSYEQYF; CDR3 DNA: TGTGCCAGCAGCTTAGGGACAGGGCCCTCCTACGAGCAGTACTTC
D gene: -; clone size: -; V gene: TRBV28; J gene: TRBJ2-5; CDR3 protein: CASSFGRGIQETQYF; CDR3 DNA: TGTGCCAGCAGTTTTGGGAGGGGGATACAAGAGACCCAGTACTTC
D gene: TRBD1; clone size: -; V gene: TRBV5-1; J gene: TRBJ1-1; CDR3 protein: CASNLRGTGSPNTEAFF; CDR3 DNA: TGCGCCAGCAACCTGAGAGGGACAGGGTCCCCTAACACTGAAGCTTTCTTT
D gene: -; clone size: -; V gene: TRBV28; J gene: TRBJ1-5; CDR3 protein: CASSLLGQPQHF; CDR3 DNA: TGTGCCAGCAGTTTACTAGGTCAGCCCCAGCATTTT
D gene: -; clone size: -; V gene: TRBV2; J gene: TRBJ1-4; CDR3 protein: CASSELGGNEKLFF; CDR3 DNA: TGTGCCAGCAGTGAGTTGGGAGGAAATGAAAAACTGTTTTTT
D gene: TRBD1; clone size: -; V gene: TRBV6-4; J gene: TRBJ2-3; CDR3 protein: CASSDSGTGKHRDTQYF; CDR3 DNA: TGTGCCAGCAGTGACTCAGGGACAGGGAAACATAGAGATACGCAGTATTTT
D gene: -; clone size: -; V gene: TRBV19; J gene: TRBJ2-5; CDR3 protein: CASSISYPRETQYF; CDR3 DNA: TGTGCCAGTAGTATTTCGTATCCCCGAGAGACCCAGTACTTC
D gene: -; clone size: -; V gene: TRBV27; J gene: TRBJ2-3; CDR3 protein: CASSLTSMFTDTQYF; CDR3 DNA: TGTGCCAGCAGTTTAACTAGCATGTTCACAGATACGCAGTATTTT
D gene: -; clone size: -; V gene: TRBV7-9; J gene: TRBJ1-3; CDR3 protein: CASSLAASGNTIYF; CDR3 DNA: TGTGCCAGCAGCTTAGCAGCCTCTGGAAACACCATATATTTT
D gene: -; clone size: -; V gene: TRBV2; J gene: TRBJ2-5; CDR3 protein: CASSVRQETQYF; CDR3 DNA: TGTGCCAGCAGTGTCAGGCAAGAGACCCAGTACTTC
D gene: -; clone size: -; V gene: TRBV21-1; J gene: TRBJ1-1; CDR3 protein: CASSKPGQGANTEAFF; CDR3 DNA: TGTGCCAGCAGCAAACCGGGACAGGGAGCGAACACTGAAGCTTTCTTT
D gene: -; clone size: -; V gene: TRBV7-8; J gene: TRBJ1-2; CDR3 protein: CASSEGGTYGYTF; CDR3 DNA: TGTGCCAGCAGCGAGGGAGGGACCTATGGCTACACCTTC